The entry that follows covers one TCR beta chain sequence. The data belong to a study of OX40 agonist ivuxolimab in advanced cancers. As for the study in general: Two patients with cutaneous melanoma and one with hepatocellular carcinoma, three in total, showed partial responses.

This table comes from immunoSEQ multiplex PCR, and its TCRdb copy is limited to in-frame clones, with some not included. Here the sample spans some 41,000 clones, approximately 91% being singletons. People who had autoimmune disease history or systemic immunosuppression were excluded. The CDR3 has 12 residues. CDR1 and CDR2 from the germline V gene are MNHEY and SVGAGI. Trimming took 6 bases from V and 9 from J; bases not matched to a gene: 5. The sequencing here drew on CD4+ or CD8+ T cells sorted from blood, taken in a trial of the OX40 agonist ivuxolimab. The TCR comes from an adult with an advanced solid tumor such as melanoma, head and neck, liver or kidney cancer. The V and J genes are TRBV6-5 and TRBJ2-1; 7 bases agree with TRBD1. In nucleotides, the CDR3 is TGTGCCAGCAGCAGGACAGGAGGTGAGCAGTTCTTC. Translating gives CASSRTGGEQFF.